This entry lists 14 T cell receptor beta chains sequenced from one sample in a study of blood T cell repertoires in COVID-19. The assay was immunoSEQ multiplex PCR, and TCRdb's table has in-frame clones only and misses some. This sample has about 270,000 clones; roughly 84% occur once, and the top ten carry about 3%. Source material: peripheral blood. The receptor set was obtained from a woman aged 18-30 years with acute or convalescent COVID-19.

The chain links TRBV7-6 to TRBJ1-1; 9 nucleotides align to TRBD1. CDR1 SGHVS and CDR2 FNYEAQ come from the germline V gene. J lost 4 bases, V lost 6 bases, and 9 bases had no gene match. The CDR3 extends over 15 amino acids. The CDR3 DNA reads as TGTGCCAGCAGACTTTCGACAGGGGGGGTCACTGAAGCTTTCTTT. It yields the protein CASRLSTGGVTEAFF.

The gene calls are TRBV7-8 and TRBJ1-1, with a tentative D call TRBD1 (6 bases). The germline V gene encodes CDR1 SGHVS and CDR2 FQNEAQ. The CDR3 extends over 15 amino acids. Trimming removed 1 base at V and 8 bases at J, with 17 bases between. The CDR3 reads CASSLVGGGLPEAFF. The CDR3 DNA sequence: TGTGCCAGCAGCTTAGTTGGGGGGGGCCTACCCGAAGCTTTCTTT.

The V gene is TRBV28, the J gene TRBJ2-2, with D perhaps matching TRBD2 (5 bases). V dropped 4 bases and J dropped 0 bases, with 12 bases sitting between them. Germline V lookup: CDR1 MDHEN, CDR2 SYDVKM. The CDR3 runs to 16 residues. The CDR3 nucleotides read TGTGCCAGCAGTTCCCCGGGATCTGCGAACACCGGGGAGCTGTTTTTT. It codes for CASSSPGSANTGELFF. The full variable domain, its missing parts supplied by reference TRBV28 and TRBJ2-2, is DVKVTQSSRYLVKRTGEKVFLECVQDMDHENMFWYRQDPGLGLRLIYFSYDVKMKEKGDIPEGYSVSREKKERFSLILESASTNQTSMYLCASSSPGSANTGELFFGEGSRLTVL.

This clone was detected once. The chain links TRBV14 to TRBJ1-6; 7 nucleotides match TRBD1. From germline, CDR1 is SGHDN and CDR2 FVKESK. Trimming at V came to 1 base and at J to 0 bases, leaving 3 bases not matched to a gene. This CDR3 has 17 residues. This CDR3 is CASSQGQGSSYNSPLHF. The CDR3 DNA sequence: TGTGCCAGCAGCCAAGGACAGGGAAGCTCCTATAATTCACCCCTCCACTTT.

The J gene is TRBJ1-1, the V gene TRBV18; D is perhaps TRBD1 (5 bases). Germline V gene data show CDR1 as KGHSH and CDR2 as LQKENI. V was cut by 0 bases and J by 1 base, with 9 bases left in between. The CDR3 sequence is 15 residues long. In DNA form, the CDR3 reads TGTGCCAGCTCACCACCGCAGGGTCGGAACACTGAAGCTTTCTTT. Protein: CASSPPQGRNTEAFF.

CDR3 sequence reads: CASSEFYEQFF. The CDR3 region has the DNA TGTGCCAGCAGTGAATTCTATGAGCAGTTCTTC. The J gene is TRBJ2-1, the V gene TRBV25-1; no firm D call. This CDR3 contains 11 residues. Germline lookup yields CDR1 MGHDK and CDR2 SYGVNS. V lost 1 base and J lost 8, with 3 bases in between.

The chain carries TRBV30 and TRBJ1-2, with 7 nucleotides matching TRBD1. The germline V gene has CDR1 GTSNPN and CDR2 SVGIG (reference sequence). V gave up 4 bases and J gave up 2 bases; unmatched junction bases: 7. The CDR3 runs 14 residues. The CDR3 region is CAWNTGVGNYGYTF. The DNA of the CDR3 is TGTGCCTGGAACACAGGGGTTGGGAACTATGGCTACACCTTC.

This clone showed up just a few times. The chain couples TRBV11-2 to TRBJ2-5; D is undetermined. The germline V and J ends were trimmed by 5 bases and 5 bases, with 12 bases remaining between them. Germline CDR1 SGHAT, CDR2 FQNNGV. The CDR3 totals 13 residues. CDR3 sequence: CASSATVGETQYF. The CDR3 DNA reads TGTGCCAGCAGCGCCACCGTCGGGGAGACCCAGTACTTC.

The chain joins TRBV6-2 or TRBV6-3 to TRBJ2-4; 8 positions match TRBD1. Germline V gene data show CDR1 as MNHEY and CDR2 as SVGEGT. This CDR3 is built from 15 residues. The ends lost 5 bases at V and 2 bases at J; junction bases unmatched: 5. The CDR3 bases are TGTGCCAGCAGTAATCGACAGGGGCCCAAAAACATTCAGTACTTC. Translated: CASSNRQGPKNIQYF.

V gene TRBV6-5 combines with J gene TRBJ2-5, with TRBD1 matching over 8 bases. The CDR3 consists of 15 residues. The J segment lost 4 bases and the V segment lost 2 bases, leaving 6 bases of the junction unmatched. Germline V lookup: CDR1 MNHEY, CDR2 SVGAGI. In DNA, the CDR3 is TGTGCCAGCAGTTACGGGACAGGAAGAAGAGAGACCCAGTACTTC. It encodes CASSYGTGRRETQYF.

The V gene is TRBV11-2, the J gene TRBJ2-7; 7 bases align to TRBD1. The V gene end was trimmed by 4 bases and the J gene end by 2 bases; junction bases not matched to a gene: 5. The CDR3 runs 14 residues. CDR1 SGHAT and CDR2 FQNNGV come from the germline V gene. This CDR3 reads CASSYPGQTYEQYF. CDR3 DNA: TGTGCCAGCAGCTACCCGGGACAGACCTACGAGCAGTACTTC.

The chain joins TRBV5-1 to TRBJ2-1; D unclear. Trimming removed 0 bases from V and 2 bases from J, with 9 bases in between. The CDR3 has 15 residues. In germline, CDR1 is SGHRS, CDR2 YFSETQ. The CDR3 nucleotides read TGCGCCAGCAGCTTGGGAACAGTTCCCTACAATGAGCAGTTCTTC. Amino acid sequence: CASSLGTVPYNEQFF.

The sample holds one count of this clone. The chain carries TRBV10-1 and TRBJ1-1, with D hard to call. Trimming removed 6 bases from V and 0 bases from J, with 8 bases in between. Germline CDR1 and CDR2: WNHNN and SYGVQD (reference sequence). The CDR3 contains 13 residues. The CDR3 sequence: CASRDTLNTEAFF. In DNA, the CDR3 is TGCGCCAGCAGAGACACCCTGAACACTGAAGCTTTCTTT.

The V and J genes are TRBV4-3 and TRBJ2-7; a possible D gene is TRBD2 (5 bases). V lost 0 bases and J lost 12, with 15 bases in between. This CDR3 region has 13 residues. CDR1 is LGHNA and CDR2 is YSLEER in the germline V gene. CDR3 loop: CASSQDRMEAPYF. CDR3 coding DNA: TGCGCCAGCAGCCAAGATCGGATGGAGGCTCCGTACTTC.